This T cell receptor beta chain emerged from a study of a mutant IDH1 vaccine in newly diagnosed glioma. The overall study: Treatment recipients were about 60% male and approximately 40% female, and their mean age was roughly 40 years.

Method: immunoSEQ multiplex PCR; TCRdb's copy keeps in-frame clones and lacks some. The sample has tens of thousands of clones; more than 65% are singletons. Time point noted: baseline, week 1 (first vaccination visit). Stated treatment: pre-vaccination baseline after standard-of-care therapy. In every donor, the tumor was a new WHO grade 3 or 4 IDH1-mutant, ATRX-lost astrocytoma. The junction had 7 bases not matched to a gene; V was cut back by 1 base and J by 8 bases. The CDR3 totals 16 residues. In germline, CDR1 is LGHNA, CDR2 YNFKEQ. The sample consisted of PBMCs, taken from a glioma patient treated with radiotherapy, temozolomide or both. This clonotype was obtained from a man over 45 with glioma. The chain links TRBV4-2 to TRBJ2-1; 11 nucleotides match TRBD1. CDR3 nucleotides: TGTGCCAGCAGCCAAGCCGGGACAGGGGGGAGATATGAGCAGTTCTTC. Its protein product is CASSQAGTGGRYEQFF.